This entry lists 17 T cell receptor beta chains sequenced from one sample in a study of T cells in Graves' hyperthyroidism and ophthalmopathy. TCR beta CDR3 regions were amplified from RNA transcripts. Carried out on the TCR CDR3, a first-round RT-PCR used the HTBI primer set. TCRdb reprocessed the multiplex PCR reads with MiXCR, giving one entry per CDR3 protein. The table shows some 500,000 distinct CDR3 sequences, with approximately 15% occurring only once. The sample comprised blood. These receptors all stem from a woman aged 18 to 35 with Graves' hyperthyroidism.

This chain links TRBV12-3 or TRBV12-4 with TRBJ2-5, with 7 positions matching TRBD2. The CDR3 spans 11 residues. The V and J ends lost 6 bases and 7 bases, in that order; junction bases with no gene match: 2. DNA of the CDR3: TGTGCCAGCAGCCCTAGCGGGACCCAGTACTTC. This translates into CASSPSGTQYF.

This clonotype was observed a few times. CDR3 sequence: CASSDNPSVTQYF. The DNA for the CDR3 is TGCGCCAGCAGTGATAACCCCTCGGTTACGCAGTATTTT. This chain connects TRBV10-2 to TRBJ2-3; D ambiguous. The CDR3 covers 13 residues. Trimming stripped 3 bases from V and 8 bases from J, with 12 bases between. CDR1 WSHSY and CDR2 SAAADI come from the germline V gene.

This clonotype was picked up many times. The rearrangement joins TRBV19 to TRBJ1-6, with unresolved D. Trimming shortened V by 3 bases and J by 8 bases, and 5 bases separated the two germline ends. The CDR3 runs to 12 residues. From germline, CDR1 is LNHDA and CDR2 SQIVND (reference sequence). The CDR3: CASSIRDSPLHF. CDR3 coding DNA: TGTGCCAGTAGTATCCGGGATTCACCCCTCCACTTT.

This clonotype was detected a few times. The gene calls are TRBV30 and TRBJ2-7, with TRBD2 identical over 9 bases. The trim removed 3 bases at V and 5 bases at J, leaving 8 bases unmatched. The CDR3 contains 14 residues. The V gene's germline CDR1 is GTSNPN and CDR2 SVGIG (reference sequence). In nucleotides, the CDR3 is TGTGCCTGGAGGCCAGGACTAGCGAGCAACGAGCAGTACGTC. Encoded protein: CAWRPGLASNEQYV.

This clonotype was counted at least ten times. The chain has TRBV11-2 and TRBJ1-3, with a weak D call TRBD1 (6 bases). This CDR3 is built from 18 residues. The V end was cut by 0 bases, the J end by 2 bases, with 17 bases between. The V gene's germline CDR1 is SGHAT and CDR2 FQNNGV. CDR3 in amino acids: CASSLDPGGARTGNTIYF. Here the CDR3 DNA reads TGTGCCAGCAGCTTAGACCCGGGGGGGGCCAGAACTGGAAACACCATATATTTT.

This sequence joins TRBV19 and TRBJ1-5; 8 nucleotides agree with TRBD1. The CDR3 consists of 18 residues. Germline V gene lookup returns CDR1 LNHDA and CDR2 SQIVND (reference sequence). The V and J ends lost 2 bases and 1 base, in that order; junction bases with no gene match: 10. The CDR3 DNA is TGTGCCAGTAGTATAAAAGGACAGGGTGTCGGGAGCAATCAGCCCCAGCATTTT. Amino acid sequence: CASSIKGQGVGSNQPQHF.

V usage is TRBV28 and J usage is TRBJ1-5, with a possible D match to TRBD1 (5 bases). The CDR3 covers 14 residues. Germline loops: CDR1 MDHEN, CDR2 SYDVKM. V was pared by 6 bases and J by 5 bases, with 14 bases between. The chain's CDR3 is CASSYGSGDQPQHF. The CDR3 bases are TGTGCCAGCAGCTATGGGTCGGGGGATCAGCCCCAGCATTTT. Full variable domain (missing parts from reference TRBV28 and TRBJ1-5): DVKVTQSSRYLVKRTGEKVFLECVQDMDHENMFWYRQDPGLGLRLIYFSYDVKMKEKGDIPEGYSVSREKKERFSLILESASTNQTSMYLCASSYGSGDQPQHFGDGTRLSIL.

V and J are TRBV5-1 and TRBJ2-2; 8 bases match TRBD1. The CDR3 is 15 residues long. Germline CDR1 is SGHRS and CDR2 is YFSETQ. V shed 5 bases and J 5 bases; nucleotides not matched to a gene: 8. The CDR3 DNA reads TGCGCCAGCAGGTGGACAGGGTCGGGGACCGGGGAGCTGTTTTTT. Protein product: CASRWTGSGTGELFF.

This clonotype has at least ten counts. The chain combines TRBV3-1 with TRBJ2-7; possibly TRBD2 for D (5 bases). V gave up 0 bases and J gave up 5 bases, with 17 bases separating them. The CDR3 sequence is 16 residues long. Germline V gives CDR1 LGHDT, CDR2 YNNKEL (reference sequence). The CDR3 sequence: CASSQDIGLAVDEQYF. The CDR3 coding sequence is TGTGCCAGCAGCCAAGATATAGGGCTAGCTGTAGACGAGCAGTACTTC.

This clonotype occurred many times. The chain couples TRBV6-1 to TRBJ1-2, with no clear D. V was shortened by 6 bases and J by 4 bases, with 18 bases between the two germline ends. The CDR3 consists of 15 residues. Per the germline V gene, CDR1 is MNHNS and CDR2 is SASEGT. The CDR3 sequence: CASSGRARRSYGYTF. The CDR3 region has the DNA TGTGCCAGCAGCGGCCGGGCCAGAAGGAGCTATGGCTACACCTTC.

This clonotype was observed many times. The rearrangement links TRBV7-2 to TRBJ2-1; tentatively, D is TRBD1 (6 bases). The CDR3 loop spans 15 amino acids. Germline CDR1 and CDR2: SGHTA and FQGNSA. V lost 5 bases to trimming and J lost 8 bases, with 19 bases between them. The chain's CDR3 is CASSPDDQGGYEQFF. CDR3 in DNA: TGTGCCAGCAGCCCCGACGACCAAGGGGGTTATGAGCAGTTCTTC.

This clonotype has at least ten counts. The V gene is TRBV20-1, the J gene TRBJ2-4, with TRBD2 identical over 7 bases. The CDR3 totals 15 residues. The V segment lost 0 bases and the J segment 2 bases; nucleotides outside the gene matches: 4. Per germline, CDR1 DFQATT and CDR2 SNEGSKA (reference sequence). CDR3 loop: CSARDGRESKNIQYF. The CDR3 bases are TGCAGTGCTAGAGATGGGCGGGAGTCCAAAAACATTCAGTACTTC.

This sequence joins TRBV5-1 and TRBJ1-1; 8 nucleotides match TRBD1. Per germline, CDR1 SGHRS and CDR2 YFSETQ. The CDR3 is 16 amino acids. Losses at the gene ends were 0 bases for V and 6 bases for J; bases not matched to a gene: 10. In DNA, the CDR3 is TGCGCCAGCAGCTTGGGCACAGGGGGTAAGGTCGCTGAAGCTTTCTTT. It codes for CASSLGTGGKVAEAFF. Together with reference TRBV5-1 and TRBJ1-1, the CDR3 gives the full variable domain: KAGVTQTPRYLIKTRGQQVTLSCSPISGHRSVSWYQQTPGQGLQFLFEYFSETQRNKGNFPGRFSGRQFSNSRSEMNVSTLELGDSALYLCASSLGTGGKVAEAFFGQGTRLTVV.

This clonotype was found many times. This sequence joins TRBV3-1 and TRBJ1-6, with D perhaps TRBD1 (5 bases). Germline CDR1 is LGHDT and CDR2 is YNNKEL (reference sequence). The CDR3 consists of 14 residues. With 8 bases removed from V and 7 bases from J, the gap between germline ends came to 15 bases. DNA for the CDR3: TGTGCCAGCCGATCGGGGGAATGGAATTCACCCCTCCACTTT. It yields the protein CASRSGEWNSPLHF.

The table lists this clonotype with many counts. This chain joins TRBV11-1 and TRBJ1-1; 7 positions agree with TRBD1. Germline V gene lookup returns CDR1 SGHAT and CDR2 FQDESV (reference sequence). V was pared by 4 bases and J by 3 bases, with 14 bases of the junction left unmatched. This CDR3 has 17 residues. The DNA for the CDR3 is TGTGCCAGCAGCTCCAGGGACAGAGGATTGAGGCACACTGAAGCTTTCTTT. Translated, it gives CASSSRDRGLRHTEAFF.

This clonotype was observed many times. The rearrangement uses TRBV12-3 or TRBV12-4 and TRBJ2-5; the D gene is possibly TRBD2 (5 bases). This CDR3 has 13 amino acids. The V end was cut by 3 bases, the J end by 2 bases, with 7 bases between. The CDR3 loop reads CASSFEGQETQYF. CDR3 in DNA: TGTGCCAGCAGTTTTGAGGGTCAAGAGACCCAGTACTTC.

As for this clonotype: One base away lies a much larger clone, so this may be a sequencing read error. The V gene is TRBV20-1, the J gene TRBJ2-3; the match to TRBD2 covers 7 bases. The CDR3 totals 17 residues. Germline V gives CDR1 DFQATT, CDR2 SNEGSKA (reference sequence). CDR3 nucleotide sequence: TGCAGTGCTAGAGATCTGGGGGGAGGGCCGAGGGCAGATACGCGGTATTTT. Translated, it gives CSARDLGGGPRADTRYF.